The subject of this entry is one T cell receptor beta chain. The data were obtained in a study of blood T cell repertoires in COVID-19. Study information: Acute and convalescent COVID-19 specimens originated in the United States, Italy and Spain. The cDNA or gDNA used as material had been derived from T cells, B-cell-depleted T cells, or PBMCs.

Methods used by the authors: For nucleated cells, counts were estimated from reference gene primer amplification. The protocol was immunoSEQ multiplex PCR, while the TCRdb copy is restricted to in-frame clones and leaves out a portion. The V and J calls and clone size come from that table; D and trimming were worked out from the DNA. The repertoire holds 70,000 to 95,000 clones, with 70% to 90% as singletons. Trimming removed 0 bases from V and 6 bases from J; junction bases left unmatched: 8. The CDR3 extends over 17 amino acids. CDR1 is KGHDR and CDR2 is SFDVKD in the germline V gene. V usage is TRBV24-1 and J usage is TRBJ2-1; 9 positions agree with TRBD2. This clonotype was obtained from a human donor in a cohort sampled during active COVID-19. The source material was peripheral blood. CDR3 sequence: CATSDLQTRGGLNEQFF. The CDR3 bases are TGTGCCACCAGTGATTTGCAAACGCGGGGGGGTCTCAATGAGCAGTTCTTC.